This T cell receptor beta chain was sequenced during a study of CD8+ T cells in alopecia areata. Notes on the study in general: Sequencing of scalp samples also includes resident alphabeta T cells from normal skin. In lesional scalp, particularly from alopecia totalis/universalis, clonality was higher than in normal scalp.

The length of the CDR3 is 13 residues. The V end lost 0 bases, the J end lost 7 bases, and 7 bases lay between the germline ends. From germline, CDR1 is MNHEY and CDR2 SVGAGI. It was cDNA, reverse transcribed from extracted RNA, that served as the sequencing template. Only in-frame clones appear in the TCRdb table, and some are missing; sequencing was by immunoSEQ multiplex PCR. The sample comprises about 200,000 clones, roughly 50% of which are singletons, and roughly 5% rests with the top ten. A remark on this clone: The antigen is unknown.

Both CD4+ and CD8+ T cells were separated by sorting PBMCs. The material sequenced was CD8+ T cells sorted from blood. V is TRBV6-5 and J is TRBJ2-1; no firm D call. This TCR was sampled from a human donor in good health. The CDR3 bases are TGTGCCAGCAGTTACTCGTTTGAGAATGAGCAGTTCTTC. Its translation: CASSYSFENEQFF.